These 2 T cell receptor beta chains were sequenced from one sample in a study of naive and memory T cell subsets. An equimolar mix of two oligonucleotides served as the beta constant-region primer for TRBC1 and TRBC2. Ligated cDNA was amplified by four rounds of PCR with nested alpha and beta constant-region primers and SP2. TCRdb redid the calling of the UMI-ligation and nested PCR reads with MiXCR, one entry per CDR3 protein. Among some 110,000 distinct CDR3 sequences listed, 35% to 40% were seen once. Sequenced input: central memory CD4+ T cells from blood. The receptor source for this set is a human donor in good health.

This clonotype occurred a few times. The rearrangement joins TRBV28 to TRBJ2-5, with TRBD1 matching 8 bases. This CDR3 has 14 residues. V gave up 5 bases and J gave up 4 bases; unmatched junction bases: 6. Germline V gene lookup returns CDR1 MDHEN and CDR2 SYDVKM. The CDR3 DNA is TGTGCCAGCAGTAGCCCACAGGGGGGAGAGACCCAGTACTTC. Translation gives CASSSPQGGETQYF.

This clonotype was counted only a few times. The V and J genes are TRBV7-6 and TRBJ2-5; 11 bases are a match to TRBD1. V lost 3 bases, J lost 5 bases, and 8 bases stayed unmatched. CDR3 size: 16 residues. CDR1 is SGHVS, CDR2 FNYEAQ, per germline. The CDR3 DNA reads as TGTGCCAGCAGCTTCTCGGGACAGGGGGTTTTTGAGACCCAGTACTTC. Protein: CASSFSGQGVFETQYF.